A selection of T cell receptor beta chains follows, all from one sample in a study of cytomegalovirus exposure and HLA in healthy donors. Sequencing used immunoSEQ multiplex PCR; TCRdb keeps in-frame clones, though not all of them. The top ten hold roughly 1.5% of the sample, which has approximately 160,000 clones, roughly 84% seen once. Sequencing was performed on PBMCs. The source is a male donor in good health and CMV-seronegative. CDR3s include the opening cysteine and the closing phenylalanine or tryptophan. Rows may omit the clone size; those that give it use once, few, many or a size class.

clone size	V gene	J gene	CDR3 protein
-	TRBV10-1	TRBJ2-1	CVSSGDRGVNEQFF
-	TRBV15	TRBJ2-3	CATSRSSAASTDTQYF
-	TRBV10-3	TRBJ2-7	CAISESRGSAYEQYF
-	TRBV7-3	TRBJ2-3	CASSLGGVFGDTQYF
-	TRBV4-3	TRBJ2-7	CASSQGVAGSIYEQYF
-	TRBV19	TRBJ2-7	CASSMRGNAAYEQYF
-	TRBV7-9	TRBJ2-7	CSSSLGGGAYEQYF
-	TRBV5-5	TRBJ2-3	CASSPRDRDTDTQYF
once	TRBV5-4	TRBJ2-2	CASSLAPTRNTGELFF
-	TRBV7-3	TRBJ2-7	CASSNAGGRDEQYF
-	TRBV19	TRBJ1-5	CASSSPGQGVPGNQPQHF
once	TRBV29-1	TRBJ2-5	CSTGGLSETQYF
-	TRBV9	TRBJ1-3	CASSVATATLYSGNTIYF
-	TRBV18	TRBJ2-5	CASSPLRRPEETQYF
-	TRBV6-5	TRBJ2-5	CASSYGTGGGGETQYF
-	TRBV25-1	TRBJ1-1	CASSDVGGPRIGNTEAFF
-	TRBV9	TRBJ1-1	CASTLTGAPPHTEAFF
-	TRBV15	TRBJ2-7	CATSRDSKTSGGYEQYF
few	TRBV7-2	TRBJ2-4	CASSPLLAKNIQYF
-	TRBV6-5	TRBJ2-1	CASSGLAGGHNEQFF
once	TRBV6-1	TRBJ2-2	CASRPQTGELFF
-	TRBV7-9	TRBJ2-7	CASSPRFGSEVEQYF
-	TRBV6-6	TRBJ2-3	CASRDRGHRTDTQYF
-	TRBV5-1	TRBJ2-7	CASSLSPGFHEQYF